The text below deals with one T cell receptor beta chain. Antigen unknown. Data came from immunoSEQ multiplex PCR; TCRdb stores just in-frame clones and leaves some out. The sample gives around 40,000 clones, approximately 93% of which show up once; 0.2% to 0.25% is in the top ten. This record belongs to a study of graft-versus-host responses after intestinal transplantation. Overall study context: Recipients were all induced with anti-thymocyte globulin, then given tacrolimus and steroids for 2 to 3 years.

Unmatched junction bases numbered 3, after V lost 5 bases and J lost 1 base. The CDR3 totals 14 residues. Germline-derived CDR1 and CDR2 are SEHNR and FQNEAQ (reference sequence). Study-level findings and limits: GvH clones detected in recipient marrow included some appearing first in ileum or blood. High graft-versus-host to host-versus-graft T cell clonal ratios marked allografts of patients with graft-donor macrochimerism.

This clonotype originated in a human donor who was the organ donor for an intestinal transplant. The chain links TRBV7-9 to TRBJ2-3; TRBD1 matches 7 bases. This specimen consisted of unstimulated CD4+ T cells sorted from spleen or lymph node cells, obtained before transplant. The CDR3 DNA follows: TGTGCCAGCAGCCCAGGGACAGGCACAGATACGCAGTATTTT. Its translation is CASSPGTGTDTQYF.